A single sample gave rise to the 5 T cell receptor beta chains below, sequenced in a study of blood T cells in healthy people across ages (dated by TCRdb to 2013 to 2016). Library generation was performed with 5' RACE. The sequencing machine was an Illumina HiSeq 2500. The second PCR ran for roughly 7 to 12 cycles and used a J-beta primer mix along with a sample-barcoded 5' primer. TCRdb trimmed public reads at Q25 via fastp, called clones via MiXCR and kept in-frame beta chains. Each entry is one CDR3 protein sequence, shown with its most common DNA and genes. This sample lists some 1.5 million distinct CDR3 sequences; 35% to 45% were detected once. The ten largest account for around 4% of the sample. The sequencing sample was made of blood. The receptor source for this set is a woman aged 18 to 35 in good health.

The chain links TRBV20-1 to TRBJ2-7, with D perhaps matching TRBD2 (6 bases). This CDR3 has 12 residues. Germline CDR1 DFQATT, CDR2 SNEGSKA (reference sequence). The V end lost 4 bases, the J end lost 2 bases, and 9 bases lay between the germline ends. The CDR3 loop is CSATGGAYEQYF. The CDR3 nucleotides are TGCAGTGCTACCGGCGGGGCCTACGAGCAGTACTTC.

The chain combines TRBV6-6 with TRBJ2-7; no firm D call. The germline V gene has CDR1 MNHNY and CDR2 SVGAGI (reference sequence). Trimming pared 8 bases from V and 2 bases from J, leaving 7 bases between. This CDR3 is 11 amino acids long. DNA for the CDR3: TGTGCCAGCGGCAGAACCTACGAGCAGTACTTC. It translates to CASGRTYEQYF.

In this sample, this clonotype turned up a few times. This sequence joins TRBV7-3 and TRBJ1-1; a weak D match, TRBD1 (5 bases). V lost 7 bases and J lost 1, with 13 bases in between. There are 14 residues in the CDR3. Looked up from germline, CDR1 is SGHTA and CDR2 is FQGTGA. The CDR3 loop is CASTGALANTEAFF. CDR3 nucleotide sequence: TGTGCCAGCACCGGGGCTCTTGCGAACACTGAAGCTTTCTTT.

A few counts support this clonotype. The chain combines TRBV7-2 with TRBJ2-1; TRBD1 matches at 7 bases. From germline, CDR1 is SGHTA and CDR2 FQGNSA. This CDR3 contains 14 residues. J lost 5 bases, V lost 7 bases, and 8 bases had no gene match. The CDR3 reads CASTINRGHNEQFF. CDR3 nucleotides: TGTGCCAGCACCATTAACAGGGGTCACAATGAGCAGTTCTTC.

The chain carries TRBV6-5 and TRBJ1-1; D remains unclear. Trimming left V 5 bases short and J 3 bases short, with 13 bases between. CDR1 and CDR2 (germline): MNHEY, SVGAGI. This CDR3 region has 14 residues. The CDR3 DNA is TGTGCCAGCAGTCCCGCCCGGGATGACACTGAAGCTTTCTTT. This translates into CASSPARDDTEAFF.